This TCR beta chain was profiled in a study of blood T cell repertoires in COVID-19. Germline V lookup: CDR1 SGHRS, CDR2 YFSETQ. The V segment lost 0 bases and the J segment 7 bases; nucleotides outside the gene matches: 5. There are 15 residues in the CDR3. Libraries were prepared by immunoSEQ multiplex PCR; TCRdb keeps only in-frame clonotypes and omits some of them. This table has about 230,000 clones, 70% to 90% appearing once. The receptor was derived from a woman aged 70-85 years with active or convalescent COVID-19. Sample: peripheral blood. The chain recombines TRBV5-1 with TRBJ1-4; TRBD1 agrees at 8 bases. Here the CDR3 DNA reads TGCGCCAGCAGCTTGGTAGGGACAGGCGGTGAAAAACTGTTTTTT. It yields the protein CASSLVGTGGEKLFF.